This T cell receptor beta chain was sequenced in a study of human T cells and chemical hapten exposure. Germline V gene lookup returns CDR1 SGHTA and CDR2 FQGNSA. The CDR3 runs to 14 residues. V was clipped by 5 bases and J by 2 bases, with 11 bases between them. Noted time point: patch test 1, 2 weeks after DPC sensitization. Treatment: therapeutic diphenylcyclopropenone sensitization with weekly scalp DPC. TCRdb recomputed calls from the RACE reads with MiXCR, one row per CDR3 protein. The sample includes roughly 72,000 distinct CDR3 sequences, around 10% seen only once; the top ten take around 1.5%.

The rearrangement uses TRBV7-2 and TRBJ2-3, with D uncertain. This clonotype was sampled from a woman between 50 and 59 years old with alopecia areata. Some clones in this sample may be carry-over from other donors' samples. Source: whole blood, taken in connection with sensitization to the hapten diphenylcyclopropenone (DPC). The chain's CDR3 is CASSTNGFTDTQYF. The CDR3 DNA is TGTGCCAGCAGCACAAACGGATTCACAGATACGCAGTATTTT.